This T cell receptor beta chain was recorded in a study of tumor-infiltrating lymphocytes in primary liver carcinoma. The CDR3 is 16 residues long. A primer in the constant region served to generate TCR beta cDNA from approximately 460 ng of total RNA. Libraries for TCR beta were built through three nested multiplex PCR rounds, which together made up a slightly modified ARM-PCR procedure. Rounds one and two of PCR, each of roughly 10 cycles, were primed with TRBV1-TRBV30 forward primers and a C-beta reverse primer. One entry per CDR3 protein results from TCRdb running MiXCR on the multiplex PCR reads. This table holds approximately 300,000 distinct CDR3 sequences, 55% to 65% found once. The researchers obtained blood RNA from unsorted whole blood and also extracted germline DNA. Concerning this clonotype itself: One end of the junction varies from germline; a read error may be responsible.

This chain links TRBV12-3 or TRBV12-4 with TRBJ2-1; 15 nucleotides align to TRBD2. The source material was peripheral blood. The receptor was isolated from a man in his forties with primary liver carcinoma and hepatitis B virus infection. The CDR3 DNA reads as TGTGCCAGCAGTCGGACTAGCGGGAGGGGAGGGGATGAGCTGTTCTTC. It specifies CASSRTSGRGGDELFF.